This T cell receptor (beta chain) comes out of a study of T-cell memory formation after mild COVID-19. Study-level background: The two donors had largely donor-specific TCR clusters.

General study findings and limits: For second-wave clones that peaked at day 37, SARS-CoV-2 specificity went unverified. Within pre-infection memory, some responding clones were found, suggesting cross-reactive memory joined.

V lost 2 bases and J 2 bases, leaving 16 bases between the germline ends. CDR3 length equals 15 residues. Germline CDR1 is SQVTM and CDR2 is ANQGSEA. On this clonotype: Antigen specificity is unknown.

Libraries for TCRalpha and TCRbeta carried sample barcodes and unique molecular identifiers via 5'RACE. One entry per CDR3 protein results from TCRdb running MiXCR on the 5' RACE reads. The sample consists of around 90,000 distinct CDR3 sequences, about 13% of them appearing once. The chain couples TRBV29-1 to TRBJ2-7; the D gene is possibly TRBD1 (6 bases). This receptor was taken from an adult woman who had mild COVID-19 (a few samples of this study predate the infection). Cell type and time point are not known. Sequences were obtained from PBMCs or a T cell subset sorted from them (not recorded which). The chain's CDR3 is CSVESWAGEAYEQYF. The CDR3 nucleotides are TGCAGCGTTGAAAGTTGGGCAGGGGAAGCCTACGAGCAGTACTTC.